The sequence of this T cell receptor (beta chain) was determined in a study of CD8 T cells in Susac syndrome. Trimming shortened V by 1 base and J by 1 base, and 7 bases separated the two germline ends. The CDR3 has 14 amino acids. Germline V CDR1 and CDR2: SEHNR, FQNEAQ (reference sequence). Negative isolation yielded CD8+ and CD4+ T cells; FACS enriched TEMRA cells. An amount of RNA that ranged from 0.5 to 1 ug was reverse transcribed with random hexamers. TCRdb analysed the immunoSEQ multiplex PCR reads with MiXCR anew, one entry per CDR3 protein. There are approximately 120,000 distinct CDR3 sequences in the sample; around 90% occur only once, and about 0.15% lies in the top ten.

The rearrangement uses TRBV7-9 and TRBJ1-2; D gene ambiguous. Sequencing input: CD4+ T cells from PBMCs. The TCR sequence derives from a human donor in good health. DNA of the CDR3: TGTGCCAGCAGCTTAGTTACGATTAACTATGGCTACACCTTC. Amino acids: CASSLVTINYGYTF.